This T cell receptor (beta chain) was sequenced for a study of long-term antiretroviral therapy in people with HIV. Study-wide results and caveats: An increase in diversity followed ART, yet levels stayed below transplant donor controls.

Running of the v3.0 immunoSEQ assay took place at survey level. Sequencing was intended to reach about 35,000-55,000 T-cell genomes per sample. Measured with immunoSEQ multiplex PCR; TCRdb has only the in-frame clones, and not every one. Of 20,000 to 30,000 clones listed, around 80% are singletons. Every donor contributed at least one pre-ART and at least two post-ART PBMC samples. CDR3 length equals 13 residues. Trimming stripped 0 bases from V and 0 bases from J, with 6 bases between. Germline V gene data show CDR1 as SQVTM and CDR2 as ANQGSEA. About this clone itself: The antigen remains unidentified.

The V call is TRBV29-1, the J call TRBJ2-7; unclear D gene. The sample was unsorted PBMCs, taken around 4.2 years after starting antiretroviral therapy. This clonotype was sampled from a young man with HIV. The DNA of the CDR3 is TGCAGCGTTGAAGATGAACGCTCCTACGAGCAGTACTTC. This gives the protein CSVEDERSYEQYF.